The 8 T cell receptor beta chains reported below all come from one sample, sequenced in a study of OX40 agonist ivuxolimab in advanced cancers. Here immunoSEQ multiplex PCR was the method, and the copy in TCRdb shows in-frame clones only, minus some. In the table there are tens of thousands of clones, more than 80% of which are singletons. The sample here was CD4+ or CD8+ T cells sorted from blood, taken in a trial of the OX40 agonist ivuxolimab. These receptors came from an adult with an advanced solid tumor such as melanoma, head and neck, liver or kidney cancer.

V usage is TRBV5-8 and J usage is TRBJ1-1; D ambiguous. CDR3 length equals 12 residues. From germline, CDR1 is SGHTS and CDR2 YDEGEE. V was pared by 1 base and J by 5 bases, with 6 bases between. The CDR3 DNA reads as TGTGCCAGCAGCTTGTGGTTTACTGAAGCTTTCTTT. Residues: CASSLWFTEAFF.

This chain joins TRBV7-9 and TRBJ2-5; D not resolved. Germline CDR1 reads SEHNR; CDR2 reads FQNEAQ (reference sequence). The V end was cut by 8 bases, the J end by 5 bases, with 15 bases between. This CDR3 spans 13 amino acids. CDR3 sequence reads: CASGSPDRETQYF. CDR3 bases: TGTGCCAGCGGATCCCCGGATCGCGAGACCCAGTACTTC.

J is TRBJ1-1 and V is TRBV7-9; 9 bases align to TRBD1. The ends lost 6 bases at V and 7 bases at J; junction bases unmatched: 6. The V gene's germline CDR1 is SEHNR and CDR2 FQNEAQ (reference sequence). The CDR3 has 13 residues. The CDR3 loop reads CASSSQGAGEAFF. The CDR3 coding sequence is TGTGCCAGCAGTTCACAGGGGGCTGGTGAAGCTTTCTTT.

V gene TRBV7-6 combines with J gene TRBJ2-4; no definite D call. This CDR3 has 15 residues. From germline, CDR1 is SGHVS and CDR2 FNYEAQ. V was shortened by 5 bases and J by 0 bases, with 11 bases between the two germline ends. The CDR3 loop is CASSPHILAKNIQYF. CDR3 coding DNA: TGTGCCAGCAGCCCGCACATCCTAGCCAAAAACATTCAGTACTTC. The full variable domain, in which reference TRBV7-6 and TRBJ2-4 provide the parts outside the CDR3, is GAGVSQSPRYKVTKRGQDVALRCDPISGHVSLYWYRQALGQGPEFLTYFNYEAQQDKSGLPNDRFSAERPEGSISTLTIQRTEQRDSAMYRCASSPHILAKNIQYFGAGTRLSVL.

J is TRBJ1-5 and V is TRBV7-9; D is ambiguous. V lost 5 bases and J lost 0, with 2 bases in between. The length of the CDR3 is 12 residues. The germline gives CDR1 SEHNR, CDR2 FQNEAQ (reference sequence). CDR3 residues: CASSRSNQPQHF. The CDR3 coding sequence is TGTGCCAGCAGCCGTAGCAATCAGCCCCAGCATTTT.

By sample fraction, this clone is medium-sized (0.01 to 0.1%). The chain's CDR3 is CASSHGSSGDATQYF. The CDR3 coding sequence is TGTGCCAGCAGTCATGGGTCTAGCGGAGACGCGACGCAGTATTTT. The V and J genes are TRBV2 and TRBJ2-3; the match to TRBD2 covers 7 bases. Trimming removed 5 bases from V and 9 bases from J; junction bases left unmatched: 14. This CDR3 contains 15 residues. Germline V lookup: CDR1 SNHLY, CDR2 FYNNEI.

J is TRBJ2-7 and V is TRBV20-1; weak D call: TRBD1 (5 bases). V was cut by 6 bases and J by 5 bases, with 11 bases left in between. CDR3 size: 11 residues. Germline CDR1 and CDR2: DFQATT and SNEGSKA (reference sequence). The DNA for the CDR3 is TGCAGTGCCAGGGCTGAGCACGAGCAGTACTTC. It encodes CSARAEHEQYF.

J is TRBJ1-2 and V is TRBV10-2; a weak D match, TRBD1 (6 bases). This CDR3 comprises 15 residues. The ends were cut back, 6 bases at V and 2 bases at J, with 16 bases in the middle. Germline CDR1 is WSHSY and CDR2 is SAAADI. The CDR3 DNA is TGCGCCAGCAGGGCCCTGGGGGGGCGCAACTATGGCTACACCTTC. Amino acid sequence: CASRALGGRNYGYTF.